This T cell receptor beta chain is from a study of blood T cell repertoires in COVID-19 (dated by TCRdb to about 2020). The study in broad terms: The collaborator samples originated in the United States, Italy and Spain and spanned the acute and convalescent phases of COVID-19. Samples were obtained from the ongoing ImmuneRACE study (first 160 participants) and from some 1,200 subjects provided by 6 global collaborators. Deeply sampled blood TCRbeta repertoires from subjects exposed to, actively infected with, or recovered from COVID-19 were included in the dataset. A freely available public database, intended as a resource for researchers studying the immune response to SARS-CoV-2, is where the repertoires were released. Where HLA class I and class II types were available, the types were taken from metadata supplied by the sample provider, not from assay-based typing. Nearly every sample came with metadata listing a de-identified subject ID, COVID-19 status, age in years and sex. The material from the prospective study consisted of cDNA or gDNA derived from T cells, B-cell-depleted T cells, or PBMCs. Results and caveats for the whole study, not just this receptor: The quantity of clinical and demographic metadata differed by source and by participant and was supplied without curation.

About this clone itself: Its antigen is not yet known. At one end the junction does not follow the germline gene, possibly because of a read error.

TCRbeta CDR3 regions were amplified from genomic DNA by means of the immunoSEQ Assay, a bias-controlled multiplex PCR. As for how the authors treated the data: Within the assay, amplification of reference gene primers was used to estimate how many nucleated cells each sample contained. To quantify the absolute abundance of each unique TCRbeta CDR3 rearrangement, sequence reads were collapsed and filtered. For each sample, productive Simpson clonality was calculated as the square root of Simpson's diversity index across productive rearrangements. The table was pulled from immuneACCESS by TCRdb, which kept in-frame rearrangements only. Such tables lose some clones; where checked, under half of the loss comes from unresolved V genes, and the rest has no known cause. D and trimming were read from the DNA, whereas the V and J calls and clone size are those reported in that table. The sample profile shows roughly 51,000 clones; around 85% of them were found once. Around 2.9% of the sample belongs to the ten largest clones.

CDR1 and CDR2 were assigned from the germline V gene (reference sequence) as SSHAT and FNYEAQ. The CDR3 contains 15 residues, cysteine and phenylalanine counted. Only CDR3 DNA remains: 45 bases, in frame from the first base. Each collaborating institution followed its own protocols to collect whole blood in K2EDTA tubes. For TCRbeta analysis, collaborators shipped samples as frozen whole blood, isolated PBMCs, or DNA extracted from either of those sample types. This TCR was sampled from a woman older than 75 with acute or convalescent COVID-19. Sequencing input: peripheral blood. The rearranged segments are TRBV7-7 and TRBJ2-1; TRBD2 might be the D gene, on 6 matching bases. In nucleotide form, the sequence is TGTGCTAGCAGCTTTGGGCGGGGTGAGGGCAATGAGCAGTTCTTC. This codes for CASSFGRGEGNEQFF.